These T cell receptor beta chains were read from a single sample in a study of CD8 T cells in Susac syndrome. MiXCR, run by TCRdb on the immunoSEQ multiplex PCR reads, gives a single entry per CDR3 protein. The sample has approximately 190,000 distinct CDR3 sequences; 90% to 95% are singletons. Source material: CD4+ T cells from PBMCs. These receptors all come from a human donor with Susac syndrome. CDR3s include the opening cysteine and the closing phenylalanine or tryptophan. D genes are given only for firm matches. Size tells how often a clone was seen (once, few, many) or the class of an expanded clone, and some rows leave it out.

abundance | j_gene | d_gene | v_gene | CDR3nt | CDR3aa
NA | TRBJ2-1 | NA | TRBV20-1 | TGCAGTGCTAGAGATCTGAGGGGGGGGGCCAATGAGCAGTTCTTC | CSARDLRGGANEQFF
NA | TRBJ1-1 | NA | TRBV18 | TGTGCCAGCTCACTGGAGCTGGAAGCTTTCTTT | CASSLELEAFF
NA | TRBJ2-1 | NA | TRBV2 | TGTGCCAGCACCCAGGGGGGGGGCGGGGGAACCTACAATGAGCAGTTCTTC | CASTQGGGGGTYNEQFF
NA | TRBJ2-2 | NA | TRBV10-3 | TGTGCCATCAGTGAGCGACAAACCGCGAACACCGGGGAGCTGTTTTTT | CAISERQTANTGELFF
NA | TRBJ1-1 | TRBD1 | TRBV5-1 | TGCGCCAGCAGCGCGACAGGGGTGGGTACTGAAGCTTTCTTT | CASSATGVGTEAFF
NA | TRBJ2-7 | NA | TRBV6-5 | TGTGCCAGCAGAATCTTTTCCGGGGGAGAGCAGTACTTC | CASRIFSGGEQYF
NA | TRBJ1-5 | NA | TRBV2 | TGTGCCAGCAGTGAAAACGAGGAACAACAGCCCCAGCATTTT | CASSENEEQQPQHF
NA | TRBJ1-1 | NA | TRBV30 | TGTGCCTGGGTCGGACAGATAAACACTGAAGCTTTCTTT | CAWVGQINTEAFF
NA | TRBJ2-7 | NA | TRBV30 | TGTGCCTGCTCAGGGTCCTACGAGCAGTACTTC | CACSGSYEQYF
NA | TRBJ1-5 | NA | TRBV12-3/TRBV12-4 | TGTGCCAGCATCCTCGAAGGGGGGAGCAATCAGCCCCAGCATTTT | CASILEGGSNQPQHF
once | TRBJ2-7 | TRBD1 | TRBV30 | TGTGCATCGAATACGCGACAGGGGTTTTTCGGGCAGTACTTC | CASNTRQGFFGQYF
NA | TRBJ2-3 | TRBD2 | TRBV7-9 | TGTGCCAGCAGCGGACTAGCGGGGGGCCCCACAGATACGCAGTATTTT | CASSGLAGGPTDTQYF
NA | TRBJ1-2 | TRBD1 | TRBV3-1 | TGTGCCAGCAGCCAGGAGTCAGGGGGCGCATATGGCTACACCTTC | CASSQESGGAYGYTF
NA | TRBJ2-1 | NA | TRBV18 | TGTGCCAGCTCACCGACCCCGGGACAGCTTACCCCGGGAGGCCGGATGGATGAGCAGTTCTTC | CASSPTPGQLTPGGRMDEQFF
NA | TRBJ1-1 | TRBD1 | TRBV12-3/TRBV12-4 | TGTGCCAGCAGTCCAAAATTCGGACAGGGGGCTGTCACTGAAGCTTTCTTT | CASSPKFGQGAVTEAFF
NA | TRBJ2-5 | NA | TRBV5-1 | TGCGCCAGCAGGTTGGGGCCAATCCAAGAGACCCAGTACTTC | CASRLGPIQETQYF
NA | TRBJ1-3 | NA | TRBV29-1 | TGCAGCGCCACAGGGCTCTCTGGAAACACCATATATTTT | CSATGLSGNTIYF
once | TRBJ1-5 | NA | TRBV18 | TGTGCCAGCTCATCAGGGAAGGATCAGCCCCAGCATTTT | CASSSGKDQPQHF
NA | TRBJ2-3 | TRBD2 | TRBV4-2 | TGTGCCAGCAGCCAAGATTCCCAGCGGGGGGGCACAGATACGCAGTATTTT | CASSQDSQRGGTDTQYF
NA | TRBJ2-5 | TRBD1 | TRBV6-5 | TGTGCCAGCAGTCACACGACAGGGACGGGGGAGACCCAGTACTTC | CASSHTTGTGETQYF
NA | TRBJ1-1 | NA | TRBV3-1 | TGTGCCAGCAGCCAAACATCAAGGACTGAAGCTTTCTTT | CASSQTSRTEAFF
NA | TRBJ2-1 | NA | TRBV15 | TGTGCCACCAGCAGAGATAGGGGGACGGGGGGTGAGCAGTTCTTC | CATSRDRGTGGEQFF
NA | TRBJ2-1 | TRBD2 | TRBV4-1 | TGCGCCAGCAGCCAAGATCGGAGCGGGGGGCTTGGCTACAATGAGCAGTTCTTC | CASSQDRSGGLGYNEQFF
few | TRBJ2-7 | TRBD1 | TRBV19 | TGTGCCAGTAGTATTGGCCAGGGGGCCGGAGAGCAGTACTTC | CASSIGQGAGEQYF
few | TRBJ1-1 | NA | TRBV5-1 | TGCGCCAGCAGGCCGGGAGGAGAGGACACTGAAGCTTTCTTT | CASRPGGEDTEAFF
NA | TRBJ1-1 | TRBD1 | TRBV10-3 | TGTGCCGTACGTGACAGGGGGGATACTGAAGCTTTCTTT | CAVRDRGDTEAFF
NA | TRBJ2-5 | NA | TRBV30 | TGTGCCTGGAATCTACAGGGTCAAGAGACCCAGTACTTC | CAWNLQGQETQYF
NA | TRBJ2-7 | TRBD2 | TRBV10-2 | TGCGCCAGCAGTGAAACTAGCGGCTCCTACGAGCAGTACTTC | CASSETSGSYEQYF
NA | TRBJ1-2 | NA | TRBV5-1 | TGCGCCAGCAGCACAGAGGGAGGCTATGGCTACACCTTC | CASSTEGGYGYTF
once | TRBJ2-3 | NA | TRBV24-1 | TGTGCCACCAGTGATTTTACGGATACGCAGTATTTT | CATSDFTDTQYF
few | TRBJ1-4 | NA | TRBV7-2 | TGTGCCAGCAGCTTAGCGGCAGGCGGGGAAAAACTGTTTTTT | CASSLAAGGEKLFF
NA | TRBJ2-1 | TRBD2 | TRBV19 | TGTGCCAGTACTGCGGGGCGGGAGTCTTACAATGAGCAGTTCTTC | CASTAGRESYNEQFF
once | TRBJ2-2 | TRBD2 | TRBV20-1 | TGCAGTGCTAGAGCCCCCTCGGCGGGGGGGACCGGGGAGCTGTTTTTT | CSARAPSAGGTGELFF
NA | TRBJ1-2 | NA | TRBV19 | TGTGCCAGCAGAGACGCATTCGCCAGATATGGCTACACCTTC | CASRDAFARYGYTF
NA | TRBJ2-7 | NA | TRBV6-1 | TGTGCCAGCAGTGAAGGACAGGACTACGAGCAGTACTTC | CASSEGQDYEQYF
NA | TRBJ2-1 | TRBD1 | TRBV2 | TGTGCCAGCAGAGACAGGGTTATGAATGAGCAGTTCTTC | CASRDRVMNEQFF
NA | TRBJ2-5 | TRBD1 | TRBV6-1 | TGTGCCAGCGCTAAAACAGGGGCCGAGACCCAGTACTTC | CASAKTGAETQYF
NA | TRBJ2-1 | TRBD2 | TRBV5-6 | TGTGCCAGCAGCTTCACTAGCGATGAGCAGTTCTTC | CASSFTSDEQFF
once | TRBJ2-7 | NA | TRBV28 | TGTGCCAGTCGGAATAGCGGCCGAGCCTACGAGCAGTACTTC | CASRNSGRAYEQYF
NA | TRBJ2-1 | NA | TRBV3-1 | TGTGCCAGCAGCCAAGGTTGGGTGACCTACAATGAGCAGTTCTTC | CASSQGWVTYNEQFF
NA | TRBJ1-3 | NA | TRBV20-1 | TGCAGTGCTAGAGCGGGGAACGGAAACACCATATATTTT | CSARAGNGNTIYF